This is a list of T cell receptor beta chains from one sample in a study of T-cell reconstitution after alpha-beta-depleted transplantation in children. TCRdb re-analysed the PCR reads in MiXCR, keeping a single row per CDR3 protein. This table has about 260,000 distinct CDR3 sequences, about 9.9% appearing once. The sequencing here drew on peripheral blood, taken 180 days after TCRalphabeta/CD19-depleted stem cell transplant. The receptor set was obtained from a male patient under 10 years old who had a stem cell transplant for chronic granulomatous disease, so the T cells may come from the graft donor. CDR3s include the opening cysteine and the closing phenylalanine or tryptophan. Fields, in order: CDR3 length, V gene, clone size, D gene, J gene, CDR3 DNA, CDR3 protein. The D gene is left open where the match is weak. Not all rows give a size; the values are once, few, many and, for expanded clones, a class.

>24|TRBV14|few|TRBD2|TRBJ2-1
TGTGCCAGCAGCCAAGACGCTACCTCTTTCGGGACTAGCGCGATTCCCGACTCCTACAATGAGCAGTTCTTC
CASSQDATSFGTSAIPDSYNEQFF
>17|TRBV12-3/TRBV12-4|many|-|TRBJ1-3
TGTGCCAGCAGTCCCTCCATGGGCCTTCCTGCGGGAAACACCATATATTTT
CASSPSMGLPAGNTIYF
>14|TRBV12-3/TRBV12-4|many|-|TRBJ1-1
TGTGCCAGCAGCCCCGGGGGGGGGAACACTGAAGCTTTCTTT
CASSPGGGNTEAFF
>19|TRBV4-1|many|-|TRBJ2-1
TGCGCCAGCAGCCAAGATCAAGGCCGAACGTTTAGCTCCTACAATGAGCAGTTCTTC
CASSQDQGRTFSSYNEQFF
>12|TRBV12-5|many|-|TRBJ2-3
TGTGCTAGTGGCCGATACACAGATACGCAGTATTTT
CASGRYTDTQYF
>14|TRBV27|many|-|TRBJ2-1
TGTGCCAGCGCCGACCGTGGGGTTTACAATGAGCAGTTCTTC
CASADRGVYNEQFF
>16|TRBV6-1|many|-|TRBJ2-1
TGTGCCAGCAGGCTGACTCCTCAAGGGTCCTACAATGAGCAGTTCTTC
CASRLTPQGSYNEQFF
>11|TRBV2|many|TRBD1|TRBJ2-1
TGTGCCAGCAATGACAGGGGCGAGCAGTTCTTC
CASNDRGEQFF
>16|TRBV27|many|-|TRBJ1-6
TGTGCCAGCAGCAAAATGAACCCTCACCAGGGTTCACCCCTCCACTTT
CASSKMNPHQGSPLHF
>14|TRBV29-1|many|-|TRBJ2-2
TGCAGCGTTGAAGATAAGGGGACTCCCGGGGAGCTGTTTTTT
CSVEDKGTPGELFF
>14|TRBV28|many|TRBD1|TRBJ1-2
TGTGCCAGCAGGTCCAGACAGGGAAACTATGGCTACACCTTC
CASRSRQGNYGYTF
>12|TRBV7-2|many|-|TRBJ1-6
TGTGCCAGCAGCTTTGATAATTCACCCCTCCACTTT
CASSFDNSPLHF
>18|TRBV6-5|many|TRBD2|TRBJ2-1
TGTGCCAGCAGTTACCCTCCCCCACTAGCGGGAGGGCCCCATGAGCAGTTCTTC
CASSYPPPLAGGPHEQFF
>19|TRBV29-1|many|TRBD1|TRBJ2-3
TGCAGCGACCAACCAACAACAGGGGGCGGCTACTTAGGCACAGATACGCAGTATTTT
CSDQPTTGGGYLGTDTQYF
>14|TRBV15|many|-|TRBJ1-5
TGTGCCACCAGCAGAGATCAAGGGGATCAGCCCCAGCATTTT
CATSRDQGDQPQHF
>11|TRBV7-2|many|-|TRBJ2-3
TGTGCCAGCACCCGGGCAGATACGCAGTATTTT
CASTRADTQYF
>14|TRBV20-1|many|TRBD1|TRBJ1-1
TGCAGCAACAGCCCCCGGGACAGGAACACTGAAGCTTTCTTT
CSNSPRDRNTEAFF
>14|TRBV5-1|many|TRBD1|TRBJ2-7
TGCGCCAGCAGCTACACAGGGGGCTCCTACGAGCAGTACTTC
CASSYTGGSYEQYF
>13|TRBV12-3/TRBV12-4|many|-|TRBJ2-7
TGTGCCAGCAGTATCTTTGCGGGGATCGAGCAGTACTTC
CASSIFAGIEQYF
>17|TRBV12-3/TRBV12-4|many|-|TRBJ2-7
TGTGCCAGCAGTTTCTCGGGGCAGCGGAGTTATTTGTACGAGCAGTACTTC
CASSFSGQRSYLYEQYF
>14|TRBV12-3/TRBV12-4|-|TRBD2|TRBJ2-3
TGTGCCAGCAACCCAGGGACTAGAGGGGATACGCAGTATTTT
CASNPGTRGDTQYF
>15|TRBV19|-|TRBD1|TRBJ1-5
TGTGCCAGTAGTAGCGGGACAGGGGCCTATCAGCCCCAGCATTTT
CASSSGTGAYQPQHF
>19|TRBV11-1|few|TRBD1|TRBJ2-1
TGTGCCAGCAGCCGACCGCGTTCGCTACAGGGGGCACAAGGAGATGAGCAGTTCTTC
CASSRPRSLQGAQGDEQFF
>15|TRBV12-3/TRBV12-4|many|TRBD1|TRBJ2-7
TGTGCCAGCAGTTTCTCGCAGGGGGAATTCTACGAGCAGTACTTC
CASSFSQGEFYEQYF
>16|TRBV7-9|many|-|TRBJ2-7
TGTGCCAGCAGCTTAGGCTATGGGACAAAGCGCTACGAGCAGTACTTC
CASSLGYGTKRYEQYF
>11|TRBV5-8|many|-|TRBJ2-7
TGTGCCAGCAGTACTTTCTACGAGCAGTACTTC
CASSTFYEQYF
>16|TRBV7-6|many|TRBD2|TRBJ2-1
TGTGCCAGCAGCACCGGACTAGCGGGGGGCCTTAATGAGCAGTTCTTC
CASSTGLAGGLNEQFF
>15|TRBV15|many|TRBD1|TRBJ2-4
TGTGCCACCAACGTCGACAGGGGAGCCAAAAACATTCAGTACTTC
CATNVDRGAKNIQYF
>11|TRBV20-1|many|-|TRBJ2-7
TGCAGTGTTGAGGCGGACTACGAGCAGTACTTC
CSVEADYEQYF
>16|TRBV5-6|many|TRBD2|TRBJ2-1
TGTGCCAGCAGCACAACCGGGACTAGCTTCCACAATGAGCAGTTCTTC
CASSTTGTSFHNEQFF
>17|TRBV12-3/TRBV12-4|many|TRBD2|TRBJ2-1
TGTGCCAGCAGTCAGGCCTCTCCGGGACTAGCTTACAATGAGCAGTTCTTC
CASSQASPGLAYNEQFF
>19|TRBV15|many|-|TRBJ2-6
TGTGCCACCAGCAGAGATCGACCGTTCTCGAGCTCTGGGGCCAACGTCCTGACTTTC
CATSRDRPFSSSGANVLTF
>17|TRBV28|many|TRBD2|TRBJ2-1
TGTGCCAGCAGTCCTCCCACGGGAGGGATAGCTCACAATGAGCAGTTCTTC
CASSPPTGGIAHNEQFF
>11|TRBV28|many|-|TRBJ2-7
TGTGCCAGCACCATAGGTCCCGAGCAGTACTTC
CASTIGPEQYF
>21|TRBV4-2|many|TRBD2|TRBJ2-5
TGTGCCAGCAGCGGGGCACCCGGAGACACCCGCGGACTAGGCGGGTTGGGGACCCAGTACTTC
CASSGAPGDTRGLGGLGTQYF
>15|TRBV5-6|many|-|TRBJ1-1
TGTGCCAGCAGCCCCGTTGGACGAATGAACACTGAAGCTTTCTTT
CASSPVGRMNTEAFF
>14|TRBV24-1|many|-|TRBJ2-1
TGTGCCACCAGTGATTTAAGAGGTCACAATGAGCAGTTCTTC
CATSDLRGHNEQFF
>13|TRBV7-9|many|-|TRBJ2-7
TGTGCCAGCAGCCCCAGGGGCCAGGACGAGCAGTACTTC
CASSPRGQDEQYF
>11|TRBV12-3/TRBV12-4|-|-|TRBJ1-1
TGTGCCAGCAGTTTAGAAAAGGAAGCTTTCTTT
CASSLEKEAFF
>13|TRBV20-1|many|TRBD2|TRBJ2-1
TGCAGTGCTAGTTTAGGGACTAACAATGAGCAGTTCTTC
CSASLGTNNEQFF
>12|TRBV7-2|many|-|TRBJ2-7
TGTGCCAGCAGCTTTAGGGGGGAGAAGCAGTACTTC
CASSFRGEKQYF
>15|TRBV12-3/TRBV12-4|-|-|TRBJ2-7
TGTGCCAGCAGTTTGATTGCGGGTATGTCCTACGAGCAGTACTTC
CASSLIAGMSYEQYF
>13|TRBV25-1|few|-|TRBJ2-1
TGTGCCAGCAGTGAATTCTCGTCGCGCGAGCAGTTCTTC
CASSEFSSREQFF
>15|TRBV28|many|TRBD2|TRBJ2-7
TGTGCCAGCACGAGACTAGCGGGTTCCTCCTACGAGCAGTACTTC
CASTRLAGSSYEQYF
>14|TRBV4-3|few|TRBD2|TRBJ2-1
TGCGCCAGCAGCCACTCTAGCGGGAGTCTTAAGCAGTTCTTC
CASSHSSGSLKQFF
>15|TRBV12-3/TRBV12-4|many|-|TRBJ2-2
TGTGCCAGCAGCCCCAGCGGGTTCGGCACCGGGGAGCTGTTTTTT
CASSPSGFGTGELFF
>15|TRBV12-3/TRBV12-4|many|TRBD2|TRBJ2-7
TGTGCCAGCAGTCATACTAGCGGGGGGCCCTACGAGCAGTACTTC
CASSHTSGGPYEQYF
>15|TRBV13|many|TRBD2|TRBJ2-7
TGTGCCAGCAGCCCCAAAGGGGGGACTAGAGGCGAGCAGTACTTC
CASSPKGGTRGEQYF
>18|TRBV11-2|many|-|TRBJ1-2
TGTGCCAGCAGCCCTGATTCCCGCAGGGAACCCAATCGGGCTGGCTACACCTTC
CASSPDSRREPNRAGYTF
>15|TRBV5-1|many|TRBD1|TRBJ2-7
TGCGCCAGCAGCTTGGATGCCAGGGGGCAATACGAGCAGTACTTC
CASSLDARGQYEQYF
>17|TRBV19|-|TRBD1|TRBJ2-2
TGTGCCAGTAGACCCTACCCGGGACAGGGAAGATCCGGGGAGCTGTTTTTT
CASRPYPGQGRSGELFF
>16|TRBV20-1|many|TRBD1|TRBJ2-5
TGCAGTGCTGCGAGACAGGGGCCAACTTCAGGGGGGACCCAGTACTTC
CSAARQGPTSGGTQYF